A single sample gave rise to the 21 T cell receptor beta chains below, sequenced in a study of blood T cell repertoires in COVID-19. TCRdb keeps only in-frame clones here, not all; method: immunoSEQ multiplex PCR. The sample has roughly 250,000 clones; roughly 87% are singletons. The sample consisted of PBMCs or T cells enriched from blood (not recorded which). Receptors originate from a woman aged 30 to 39 with acute COVID-19.

V is TRBV2 and J is TRBJ1-5; maybe TRBD1 (5 bases). V lost 5 bases to trimming and J lost 3 bases, with 17 bases between them. Germline V gene lookup returns CDR1 SNHLY and CDR2 FYNNEI. CDR3 length: 16 amino acids. The CDR3 nucleotides read TGTGCCAGCAGTCTCCGGGGGGTCAGTTTCAATCAGCCCCAGCATTTT. This translates into CASSLRGVSFNQPQHF.

This chain connects TRBV2 to TRBJ2-5; 7 nucleotides match TRBD2. Germline CDR1 and CDR2: SNHLY and FYNNEI. Trimming took 4 bases from V and 5 from J; bases not matched to a gene: 4. CDR3 length equals 13 residues. The DNA of the CDR3 is TGTGCCAGCAGTGTGCCTAGCGGCGAGACCCAGTACTTC. Residues: CASSVPSGETQYF.

J is TRBJ1-2 and V is TRBV2; 12 positions agree with TRBD1. The germline gives CDR1 SNHLY, CDR2 FYNNEI. After removal of 6 bases from V and 8 bases from J, the junction contained 13 bases not matched to a gene. The length of the CDR3 is 16 residues. The CDR3 protein is CASSTVPGQGASGYTF. The CDR3 DNA follows: TGTGCCAGCAGCACCGTCCCGGGACAGGGGGCGTCGGGCTACACCTTC.

This chain uses TRBV3-1 (or the pseudogene TRBV3-2) with TRBJ1-2; 9 bases fit TRBD1. Germline V lookup: CDR1 LGHDT, CDR2 YNNKEL (reference sequence). The CDR3 runs 14 residues. After removal of 3 bases from V and 6 bases from J, the junction contained 5 bases not matched to a gene. CDR3 amino acids: CASSQADRGDGYTF. The CDR3 DNA sequence: TGTGCCAGCAGCCAGGCGGACAGGGGAGATGGCTACACCTTC.

This rearrangement joins TRBV6-5 to TRBJ2-3; D not resolved. CDR3 size: 11 residues. Germline lookup yields CDR1 MNHEY and CDR2 SVGAGI. Trimming cost V 4 bases and J 5 bases, with 4 bases left between them. CDR3 sequence reads: CASSFGDTQYF. Written as DNA, the CDR3 is TGTGCCAGCAGTTTCGGAGATACGCAGTATTTT.

This chain connects TRBV5-6 to TRBJ1-5; 7 nucleotides agree with TRBD1. The CDR3 runs 14 residues. Germline values: CDR1 SGHDT, CDR2 YYEEEE. V lost 3 bases and J lost 3; bases outside the gene matches: 3. The CDR3 is CASSSGQSNQPQHF. The CDR3 coding sequence is TGTGCCAGCAGCTCGGGACAGTCCAATCAGCCCCAGCATTTT. Variable domain in full (rest from reference TRBV5-6 and TRBJ1-5): DAGVTQSPTHLIKTRGQQVTLRCSPKSGHDTVSWYQQALGQGPQFIFQYYEEEERQRGNFPDRFSGHQFPNYSSELNVNALLLGDSALYLCASSSGQSNQPQHFGDGTRLSIL.

The rearrangement links TRBV3-1 (or the pseudogene TRBV3-2) to TRBJ2-1; 8 bases are a match to TRBD2. Per the germline V gene, CDR1 is LGHDT and CDR2 is YNNKEL (reference sequence). Trimming took 1 base from V and 10 from J; bases not matched to a gene: 3. The CDR3 consists of 13 residues. The CDR3 DNA reads TGTGCCAGCAGCCAAGCAAGACTAGCGGAGCAGTTCTTC. Protein product: CASSQARLAEQFF.

The chain links TRBV7-9 to TRBJ2-7, with 13 nucleotides matching TRBD2. The germline CDR1 and CDR2 sequences are SEHNR and FQNEAQ (reference sequence). V trimming: 5 bases; J trimming: 5 bases; junction bases outside the gene matches: 9. The CDR3 contains 16 residues. The CDR3 nucleotides are TGTGCCAGCAGCCATATCACTAGCGGGAGGGACCACGAGCAGTACTTC. Translated, it gives CASSHITSGRDHEQYF.

This clone showed up just a few times. The chain has TRBV3-1 (or the pseudogene TRBV3-2) and TRBJ1-1; 9 positions match TRBD1. There are 14 residues in the CDR3. Germline-derived CDR1 and CDR2 are LGHDT and YNNKEL (reference sequence). V dropped 4 bases and J dropped 3; count of bases not matched to a gene: 3. Here the CDR3 reads CASSPGQGYTEAFF. DNA for the CDR3: TGTGCCAGCAGCCCGGGACAGGGATACACTGAAGCTTTCTTT.

V gene TRBV2 combines with J gene TRBJ1-1, with D hard to call. Germline CDR1 and CDR2: SNHLY and FYNNEI. V was pared by 10 bases and J by 3 bases, with 18 bases between. This CDR3 comprises 14 residues. As DNA, the CDR3 is TGTGCCATTACTAGGAAGGGTCGGGACACTGAAGCTTTCTTT. Its protein product is CAITRKGRDTEAFF.

The V gene is TRBV11-1, the J gene TRBJ2-5, with 9 bases matching TRBD2. The CDR3 is made up of 15 amino acids. With 5 bases clipped from V and 5 bases from J, the junction kept 9 bases outside the gene matches. CDR1 SGHAT and CDR2 FQDESV come from the germline V gene (reference sequence). The CDR3 DNA sequence: TGTGCCAGCAGCCAAGTAGCGGGAGTGGTGGAGACCCAGTACTTC. Amino acid sequence: CASSQVAGVVETQYF.

This sequence joins TRBV28 and TRBJ1-2; D ambiguous. The ends were cut back, 3 bases at V and 0 bases at J, with 8 bases in the middle. This CDR3 comprises 14 residues. The germline CDR1 and CDR2 sequences are MDHEN and SYDVKM. The CDR3 sequence: CASSFAGSNYGYTF. The CDR3, as DNA: TGTGCCAGCAGTTTTGCGGGATCTAACTATGGCTACACCTTC.

The V and J genes are TRBV2 and TRBJ1-1; the D gene is possibly TRBD1 (6 bases). The V gene lost 7 bases and the J gene lost 3 bases, with 15 bases spanning the gap. The CDR3 has 14 amino acids. CDR1 is SNHLY and CDR2 is FYNNEI in the germline V gene. CDR3 in DNA: TGTGCCAGCAACCCTTACAGGGTGCACACTGAAGCTTTCTTT. Its protein is CASNPYRVHTEAFF.

V usage is TRBV25-1 and J usage is TRBJ1-1, with no clear D. The CDR3 consists of 12 residues. V lost 3 bases to trimming and J lost 7 bases, with 9 bases between them. Germline loops: CDR1 MGHDK, CDR2 SYGVNS. Here the CDR3 DNA reads TGTGCCAGCAGTGAGGGAGGCCTTGAAGCTTTCTTT. Its protein product is CASSEGGLEAFF. The full variable domain, in which reference TRBV25-1 and TRBJ1-1 provide the parts outside the CDR3, is EADIYQTPRYLVIGTGKKITLECSQTMGHDKMYWYQQDPGMELHLIHYSYGVNSTEKGDLSSESTVSRIRTEHFPLTLESARPSHTSQYLCASSEGGLEAFFGQGTRLTVV.

V usage is TRBV27 and J usage is TRBJ2-4; TRBD2 is a possible D gene (5 bases). V was pared by 5 bases and J by 8 bases, with 16 bases between. CDR1 is MNHEY, CDR2 SMNVEV, per germline (reference sequence). This CDR3 has 14 residues. The CDR3 spells CASSAVGLLDIQYF. CDR3 bases: TGTGCCAGCAGTGCTGTCGGGCTACTAGACATTCAGTACTTC.

This chain joins TRBV30 and TRBJ1-2; the D gene is possibly TRBD1 (6 bases). V was cut by 2 bases and J by 10 bases, with 11 bases left in between. This CDR3 region has 11 residues. Germline CDR1 GTSNPN, CDR2 SVGIG (reference sequence). The CDR3 sequence is CAWSSDRLYTF. The CDR3 DNA follows: TGTGCCTGGAGTTCTGACAGGCTCTACACCTTC.

The chain employs TRBV7-8 and TRBJ1-1; the match to TRBD1 covers 7 bases. CDR1 and CDR2 (germline): SGHVS, FQNEAQ. With 0 bases clipped from V and 4 bases from J, the junction kept 5 bases outside the gene matches. CDR3 size: 15 residues. This chain's CDR3 is CASSLAQGQGTEAFF. CDR3 sequence (DNA): TGTGCCAGCAGCTTAGCACAGGGGCAGGGCACTGAAGCTTTCTTT.

The chain joins TRBV4-1 to TRBJ2-2; D not resolved. CDR3 length equals 11 residues. Trimming removed 3 bases at V and 6 bases at J, with 2 bases between. Germline V CDR1 and CDR2: MGHRA, YSYEKL. The CDR3 DNA reads TGCGCCAGCAGCCACTCCGGGGAGCTGTTTTTT. The encoded protein is CASSHSGELFF.

The J gene is TRBJ1-2, the V gene TRBV2; 10 bases are a match to TRBD1. The CDR3 totals 13 residues. In germline, CDR1 is SNHLY, CDR2 FYNNEI. The trim removed 8 bases at V and 8 bases at J, leaving 8 bases unmatched. CDR3 loop: CASHDRDRGGYTF. The CDR3 DNA reads TGTGCCAGCCACGACCGGGACAGGGGAGGCTACACCTTC.

In this sample, this clone turned up many times. The chain couples TRBV2 to TRBJ1-4, with D possibly being TRBD1 (6 bases). The CDR3 runs 15 residues. Germline assignment: CDR1 SNHLY and CDR2 FYNNEI. V dropped 7 bases and J dropped 8 bases, with 20 bases sitting between them. CDR3 sequence: CASTPTGGRNEKLFF. The CDR3 nucleotides read TGTGCCAGCACCCCGACCGGGGGGCGAAACGAAAAACTGTTTTTT.

The chain combines TRBV28 with TRBJ1-1; possible D gene TRBD1, 5 bases. In germline, CDR1 is MDHEN, CDR2 SYDVKM. This CDR3 has 13 amino acids. V shed 4 bases and J shed 3 bases, with 9 bases lying between them. The CDR3 loop is CASSSWGDTEAFF. The CDR3 DNA reads TGTGCCAGCAGTTCTTGGGGGGACACTGAAGCTTTCTTT. The full variable domain, its missing parts supplied by reference TRBV28 and TRBJ1-1, is DVKVTQSSRYLVKRTGEKVFLECVQDMDHENMFWYRQDPGLGLRLIYFSYDVKMKEKGDIPEGYSVSREKKERFSLILESASTNQTSMYLCASSSWGDTEAFFGQGTRLTVV.